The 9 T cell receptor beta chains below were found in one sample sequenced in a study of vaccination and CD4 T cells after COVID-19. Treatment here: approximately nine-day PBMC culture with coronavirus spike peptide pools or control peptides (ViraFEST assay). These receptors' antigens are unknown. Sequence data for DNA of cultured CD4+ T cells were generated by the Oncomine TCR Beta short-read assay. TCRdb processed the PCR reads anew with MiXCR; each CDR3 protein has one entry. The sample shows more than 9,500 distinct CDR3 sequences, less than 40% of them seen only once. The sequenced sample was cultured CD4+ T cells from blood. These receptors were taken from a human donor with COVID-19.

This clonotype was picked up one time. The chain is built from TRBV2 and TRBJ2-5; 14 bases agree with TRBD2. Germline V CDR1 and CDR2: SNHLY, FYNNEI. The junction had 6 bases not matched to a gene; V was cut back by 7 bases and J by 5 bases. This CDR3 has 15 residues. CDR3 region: CASTATSGGVETQYF. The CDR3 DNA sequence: TGTGCCAGCACCGCGACTAGCGGGGGGGTTGAGACCCAGTACTTC.

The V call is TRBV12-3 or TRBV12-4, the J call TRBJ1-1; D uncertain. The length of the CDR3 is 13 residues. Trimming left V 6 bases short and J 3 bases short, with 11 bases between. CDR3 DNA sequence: TGTGCCAGCAGGGGAGCAGAGTACACTGAAGCTTTCTTT. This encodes CASRGAEYTEAFF.

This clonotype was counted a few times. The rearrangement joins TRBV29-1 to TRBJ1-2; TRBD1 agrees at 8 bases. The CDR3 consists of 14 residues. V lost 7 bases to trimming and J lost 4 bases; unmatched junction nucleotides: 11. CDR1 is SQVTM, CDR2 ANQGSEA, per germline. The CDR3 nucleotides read TGCAGCGCCATTCTCGGACAGGGTATCTATGGCTACACCTTC. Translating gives CSAILGQGIYGYTF.

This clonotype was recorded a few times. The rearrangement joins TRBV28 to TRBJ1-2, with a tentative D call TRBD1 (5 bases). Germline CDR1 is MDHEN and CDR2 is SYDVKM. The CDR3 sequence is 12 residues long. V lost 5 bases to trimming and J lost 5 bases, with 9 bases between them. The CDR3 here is CASSPRQYGYTF. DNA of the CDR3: TGTGCCAGCAGTCCTCGACAGTATGGCTACACCTTC.

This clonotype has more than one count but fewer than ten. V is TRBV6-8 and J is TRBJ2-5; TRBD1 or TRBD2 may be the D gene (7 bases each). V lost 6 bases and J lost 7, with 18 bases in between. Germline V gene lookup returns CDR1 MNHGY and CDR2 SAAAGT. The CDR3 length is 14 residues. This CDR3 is CASSYRRGGGTQYF. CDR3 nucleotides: TGTGCCAGCAGCTACCGCAGGGGGGGTGGGACCCAGTACTTC.

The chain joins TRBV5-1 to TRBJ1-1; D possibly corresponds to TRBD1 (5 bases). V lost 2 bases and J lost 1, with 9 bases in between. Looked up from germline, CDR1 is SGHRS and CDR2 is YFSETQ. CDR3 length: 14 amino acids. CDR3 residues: CASSLQAGNTEAFF. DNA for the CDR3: TGCGCCAGCAGCTTACAGGCGGGGAACACTGAAGCTTTCTTT.

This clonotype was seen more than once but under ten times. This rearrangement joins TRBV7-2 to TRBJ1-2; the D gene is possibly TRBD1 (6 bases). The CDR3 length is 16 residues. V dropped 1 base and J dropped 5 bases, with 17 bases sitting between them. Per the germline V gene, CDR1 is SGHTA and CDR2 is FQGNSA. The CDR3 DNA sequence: TGTGCCAGCAGCTTAGTCACAGGGAGGGTAGATTATGGCTACACCTTC. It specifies CASSLVTGRVDYGYTF.

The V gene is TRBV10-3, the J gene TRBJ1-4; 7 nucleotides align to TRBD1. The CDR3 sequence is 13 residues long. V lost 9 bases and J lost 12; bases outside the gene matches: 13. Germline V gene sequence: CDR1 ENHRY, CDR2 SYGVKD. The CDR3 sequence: CAIRRDSETQLFF. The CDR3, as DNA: TGTGCCATTCGCCGGGACAGCGAAACGCAACTGTTTTTT.

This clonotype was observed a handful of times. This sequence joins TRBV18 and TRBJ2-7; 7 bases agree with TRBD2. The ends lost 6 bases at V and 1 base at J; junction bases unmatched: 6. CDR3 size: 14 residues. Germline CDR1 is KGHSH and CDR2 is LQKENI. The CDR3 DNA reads TGTGCCAGCTCCCTTCCGGGGGGTTCCTACGAGCAGTACTTC. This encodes CASSLPGGSYEQYF.